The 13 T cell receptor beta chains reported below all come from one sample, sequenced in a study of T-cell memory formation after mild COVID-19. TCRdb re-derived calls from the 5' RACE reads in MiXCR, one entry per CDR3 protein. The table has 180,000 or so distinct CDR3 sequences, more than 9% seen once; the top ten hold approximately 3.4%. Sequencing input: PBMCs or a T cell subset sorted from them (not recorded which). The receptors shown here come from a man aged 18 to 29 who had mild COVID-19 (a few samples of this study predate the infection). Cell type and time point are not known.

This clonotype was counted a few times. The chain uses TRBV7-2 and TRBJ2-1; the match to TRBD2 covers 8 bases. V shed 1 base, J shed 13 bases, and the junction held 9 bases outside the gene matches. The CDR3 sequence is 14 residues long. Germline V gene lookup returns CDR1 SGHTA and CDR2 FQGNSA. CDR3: CASSLGPGGATQFF. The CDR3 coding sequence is TGTGCCAGCAGCTTAGGGCCCGGGGGGGCTACCCAGTTCTTC.

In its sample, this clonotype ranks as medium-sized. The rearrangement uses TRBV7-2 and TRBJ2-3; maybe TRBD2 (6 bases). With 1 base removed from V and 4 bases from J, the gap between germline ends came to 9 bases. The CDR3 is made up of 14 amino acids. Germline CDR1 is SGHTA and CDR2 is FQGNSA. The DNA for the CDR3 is TGTGCCAGCAGCTTAGGGCCGGGGGCAGATACGCAGTATTTT. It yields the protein CASSLGPGADTQYF. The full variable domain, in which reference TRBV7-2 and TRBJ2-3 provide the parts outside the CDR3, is GAGVSQSPSNKVTEKGKDVELRCDPISGHTALYWYRQSLGQGLEFLIYFQGNSAPDKSGLPSDRFSAERTGGSVSTLTIQRTQQEDSAVYLCASSLGPGADTQYFGPGTRLTVL.

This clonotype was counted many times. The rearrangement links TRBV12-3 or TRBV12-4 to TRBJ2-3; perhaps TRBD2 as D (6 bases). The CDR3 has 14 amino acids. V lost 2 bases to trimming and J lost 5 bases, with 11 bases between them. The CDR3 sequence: CASSLLLAGDTQYF. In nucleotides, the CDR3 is TGTGCCAGCAGTTTATTACTAGCTGGAGATACGCAGTATTTT.

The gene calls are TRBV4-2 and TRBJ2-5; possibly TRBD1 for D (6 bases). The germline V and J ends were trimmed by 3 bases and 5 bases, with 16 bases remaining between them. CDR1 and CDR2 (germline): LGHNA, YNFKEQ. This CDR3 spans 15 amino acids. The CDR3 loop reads CASSQNSGVGETQYF. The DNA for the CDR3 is TGTGCCAGCAGCCAGAATTCAGGGGTAGGGGAGACCCAGTACTTC.

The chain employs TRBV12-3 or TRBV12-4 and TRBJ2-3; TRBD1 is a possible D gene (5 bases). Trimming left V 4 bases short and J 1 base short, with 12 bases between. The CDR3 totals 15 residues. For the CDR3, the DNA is TGTGCCAGCAGTTCACAGGACGGCCGCACAGATACGCAGTATTTT. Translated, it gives CASSSQDGRTDTQYF.

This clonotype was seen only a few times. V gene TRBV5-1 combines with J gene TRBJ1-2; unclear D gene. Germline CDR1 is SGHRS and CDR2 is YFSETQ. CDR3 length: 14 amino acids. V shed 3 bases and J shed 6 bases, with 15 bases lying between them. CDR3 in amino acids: CASSWPHVPDGYTF. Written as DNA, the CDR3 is TGCGCCAGCAGCTGGCCCCATGTCCCAGATGGCTACACCTTC.

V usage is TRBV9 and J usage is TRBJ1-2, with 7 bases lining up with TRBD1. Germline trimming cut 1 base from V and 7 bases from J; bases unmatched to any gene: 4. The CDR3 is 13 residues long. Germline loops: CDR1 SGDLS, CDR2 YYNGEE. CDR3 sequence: CASSVTGESGYTF. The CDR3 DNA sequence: TGTGCCAGCAGCGTAACAGGGGAGTCTGGCTACACCTTC.

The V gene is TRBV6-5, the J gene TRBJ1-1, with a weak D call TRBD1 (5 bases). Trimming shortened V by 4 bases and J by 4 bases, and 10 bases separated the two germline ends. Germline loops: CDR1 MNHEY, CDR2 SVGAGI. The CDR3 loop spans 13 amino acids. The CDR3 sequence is CASSFKGFTEAFF. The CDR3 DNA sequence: TGTGCCAGCAGTTTTAAGGGGTTCACTGAAGCTTTCTTT.

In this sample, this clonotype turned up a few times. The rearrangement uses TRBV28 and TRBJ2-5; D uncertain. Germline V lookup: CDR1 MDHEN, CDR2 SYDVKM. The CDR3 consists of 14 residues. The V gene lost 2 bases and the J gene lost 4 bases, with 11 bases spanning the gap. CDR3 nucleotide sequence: TGTGCCAGCAGTTTAGTAGGTATCGGAGAGACCCAGTACTTC. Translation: CASSLVGIGETQYF.

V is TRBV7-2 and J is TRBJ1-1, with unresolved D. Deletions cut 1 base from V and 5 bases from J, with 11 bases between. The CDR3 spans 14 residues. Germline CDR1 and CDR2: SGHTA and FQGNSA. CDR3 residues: CASSLVSGGTEAFF. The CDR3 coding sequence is TGTGCCAGCAGCTTAGTTTCAGGAGGGACTGAAGCTTTCTTT.

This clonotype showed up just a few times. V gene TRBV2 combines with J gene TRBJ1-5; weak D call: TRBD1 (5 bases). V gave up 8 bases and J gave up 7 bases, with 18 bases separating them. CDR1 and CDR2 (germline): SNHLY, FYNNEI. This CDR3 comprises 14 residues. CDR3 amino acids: CASRFERGSQPQHF. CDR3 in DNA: TGTGCCAGCCGTTTCGAGAGGGGTTCGCAGCCCCAGCATTTT.

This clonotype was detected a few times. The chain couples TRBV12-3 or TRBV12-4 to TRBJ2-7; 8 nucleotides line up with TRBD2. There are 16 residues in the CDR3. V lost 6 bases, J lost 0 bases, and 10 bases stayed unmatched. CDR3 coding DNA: TGTGCCAGCAGCCTTCCTCGCGGGGGGAGCTCCTACGAGCAGTACTTC. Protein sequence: CASSLPRGGSSYEQYF.

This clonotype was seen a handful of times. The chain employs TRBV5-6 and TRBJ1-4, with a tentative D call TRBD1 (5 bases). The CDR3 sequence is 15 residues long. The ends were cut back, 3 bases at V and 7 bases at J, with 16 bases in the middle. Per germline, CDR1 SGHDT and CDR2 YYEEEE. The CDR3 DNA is TGTGCCAGCAGCTCCCCTACAGGAGTAACTGAAAAACTGTTTTTT. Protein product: CASSSPTGVTEKLFF. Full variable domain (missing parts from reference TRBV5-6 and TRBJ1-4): DAGVTQSPTHLIKTRGQQVTLRCSPKSGHDTVSWYQQALGQGPQFIFQYYEEEERQRGNFPDRFSGHQFPNYSSELNVNALLLGDSALYLCASSSPTGVTEKLFFGSGTQLSVL.